The 26 T cell receptor beta chains below all came from one sample that was sequenced in a study of blood T cell repertoires in COVID-19. Repertoires were generated with immunoSEQ multiplex PCR, while TCRdb's copy carries only in-frame clones and drops some. The table lists roughly 200,000 clones, just under 90% of them singletons. The sample comprised PBMCs or T cells enriched from blood (not recorded which). These receptors all come from a woman under 40 with acute COVID-19.

This clone was observed a few times. V and J are TRBV28 and TRBJ1-1, with 8 bases lining up with TRBD1. This CDR3 comprises 13 residues. In germline, CDR1 is MDHEN, CDR2 SYDVKM. With V trimmed by 4 bases and J by 9 bases, 7 bases remained unmatched. The CDR3 DNA follows: TGTGCCAGCAGTTATGGACAGGGCGTGCAAGCTTTCTTT. It specifies CASSYGQGVQAFF.

This clone showed up just once. The chain employs TRBV5-1 and TRBJ1-1; D possibly corresponds to TRBD1 (5 bases). Trimming removed 0 bases at V and 6 bases at J, with 15 bases between. This CDR3 region has 15 residues. CDR1 SGHRS and CDR2 YFSETQ come from the germline V gene. The CDR3 protein is CASSLGGRAAAEAFF. The CDR3 DNA reads as TGCGCCAGCAGCTTGGGTGGCAGGGCCGCTGCTGAAGCTTTCTTT.

This sequence joins TRBV19 and TRBJ2-2; 8 bases fit TRBD2. V was pared by 5 bases and J by 1 base, with 3 bases of the junction left unmatched. This CDR3 region has 15 residues. Looked up from germline, CDR1 is LNHDA and CDR2 is SQIVND (reference sequence). The CDR3 nucleotides read TGTGCCAGTAGTTTTAGCGGGGTGAACACCGGGGAGCTGTTTTTT. Translating gives CASSFSGVNTGELFF.

This clone was seen a single time. The chain has TRBV7-2 and TRBJ1-6, with D maybe TRBD1 (6 bases). The CDR3 consists of 13 residues. The V and J ends lost 8 bases and 7 bases respectively, with 12 bases between them. Germline lookup yields CDR1 SGHTA and CDR2 FQGNSA. The CDR3 is CASADSRNSPLHF. CDR3 DNA sequence: TGTGCCAGCGCGGACAGTCGGAATTCACCCCTCCACTTT.

V and J are TRBV18 and TRBJ2-1; D not resolved. This CDR3 is 13 amino acids long. The germline CDR1 and CDR2 sequences are KGHSH and LQKENI. V dropped 2 bases and J dropped 6 bases, with 8 bases sitting between them. CDR3 sequence (DNA): TGTGCCAGCTCACCATTACAGTCCAATGAGCAGTTCTTC. Translated: CASSPLQSNEQFF.

The chain's CDR3 is CASINRDRGDSPLHF. The CDR3 DNA sequence: TGTGCCAGTATCAACCGGGACAGGGGAGATTCACCCCTCCACTTT. The gene calls are TRBV6-5 and TRBJ1-6; 10 bases align to TRBD1. CDR1 is MNHEY, CDR2 SVGAGI, per germline. V dropped 9 bases and J dropped 8; count of bases not matched to a gene: 10. The CDR3 spans 15 residues.

The chain joins TRBV30 to TRBJ1-1, with a possible D match to TRBD1 (5 bases). From germline, CDR1 is GTSNPN and CDR2 SVGIG (reference sequence). The CDR3 has 12 residues. Trimming shortened V by 6 bases and J by 1 base, and 9 bases separated the two germline ends. In DNA, the CDR3 is TGTGCCTGTTACGACAGGAACACTGAAGCTTTCTTT. Translated: CACYDRNTEAFF.

The J gene is TRBJ1-1, the V gene TRBV27, with 7 bases fitting TRBD1. Germline-derived CDR1 and CDR2 are MNHEY and SMNVEV (reference sequence). The CDR3 covers 13 residues. The ends lost 3 bases at V and 7 bases at J; junction bases unmatched: 5. The DNA for the CDR3 is TGTGCCAGCAGTTTCTCACGGACAGGTGAAGCTTTCTTT. Translation: CASSFSRTGEAFF.

The chain carries TRBV2 and TRBJ2-2; possibly TRBD1 for D (7 bases). The CDR3 extends over 15 amino acids. V was shortened by 7 bases and J by 3 bases, with 15 bases between the two germline ends. Germline CDR1 reads SNHLY; CDR2 reads FYNNEI. This CDR3 is CASTGGTDYTGELFF. Written as DNA, the CDR3 is TGTGCCAGCACCGGAGGGACAGACTACACCGGGGAGCTGTTTTTT.

The chain has TRBV5-5 and TRBJ1-1; 7 bases line up with TRBD1. Trimming at V came to 4 bases and at J to 1 base, leaving 1 base not matched to a gene. The CDR3 has 13 amino acids. Germline CDR1 and CDR2: SGHKS and YYEKEE (reference sequence). CDR3 loop: CASSGQANTEAFF. The CDR3 DNA is TGTGCCAGCAGCGGACAGGCGAACACTGAAGCTTTCTTT.

The count of this clone is one. This chain links TRBV2 with TRBJ2-2, with D possibly TRBD2 on 5 matching bases. The germline V gene encodes CDR1 SNHLY and CDR2 FYNNEI. The ends were cut back, 5 bases at V and 4 bases at J, with 8 bases in the middle. The CDR3 has 13 amino acids. Here the CDR3 reads CASSLATTGELFF. CDR3 in DNA: TGTGCCAGCAGTCTAGCCACCACCGGGGAGCTGTTTTTT.

The V call is TRBV19, the J call TRBJ1-2; 8 nucleotides agree with TRBD1. Unmatched junction bases numbered 3, after V lost 6 bases and J lost 3 bases. The CDR3 runs 13 residues. Germline values: CDR1 LNHDA, CDR2 SQIVND (reference sequence). CDR3 nucleotides: TGTGCCAGTAGCCCACAGGGGGACTATGGCTACACCTTC. Its protein product is CASSPQGDYGYTF.

The chain joins TRBV28 to TRBJ2-2; D possibly corresponds to TRBD1 (6 bases). In germline, CDR1 is MDHEN, CDR2 SYDVKM. V lost 5 bases, J lost 7 bases, and 14 bases lay in between. The CDR3 is 14 residues long. The CDR3 coding sequence is TGTGCCAGCAGTCCCGGGACAAATAACGGGGAGCTGTTTTTT. It translates to CASSPGTNNGELFF.

The genes are TRBV19 and TRBJ1-5; D is uncertain. Trimming removed 3 bases from V and 3 bases from J, with 9 bases in between. CDR1 and CDR2 from the germline V gene are LNHDA and SQIVND (reference sequence). The CDR3 runs 14 residues. CDR3 amino acids: CASSILEDNQPQHF. In nucleotides, the CDR3 is TGTGCCAGTAGTATTCTGGAGGACAATCAGCCCCAGCATTTT.

This clone has just one count. The rearrangement uses TRBV28 and TRBJ1-4; 7 bases line up with TRBD1. Losses at the gene ends were 6 bases for V and 8 bases for J; bases not matched to a gene: 12. The CDR3 length is 15 residues. CDR1 and CDR2 from the germline V gene are MDHEN and SYDVKM. This chain's CDR3 is CASRHGQAHGEKLFF. The CDR3 nucleotides read TGTGCCAGCAGACATGGACAGGCTCACGGGGAAAAACTGTTTTTT.

J is TRBJ1-1 and V is TRBV18; perhaps TRBD1 as D (5 bases). The germline V gene has CDR1 KGHSH and CDR2 LQKENI. The CDR3 has 14 amino acids. The V end lost 3 bases, the J end lost 0 bases, and 8 bases lay between the germline ends. DNA for the CDR3: TGTGCCAGCTCACCGACAGAAATGAACACTGAAGCTTTCTTT. This translates into CASSPTEMNTEAFF. Full variable domain (missing parts from reference TRBV18 and TRBJ1-1): NAGVMQNPRHLVRRRGQEARLRCSPMKGHSHVYWYRQLPEEGLKFMVYLQKENIIDESGMPKERFSAEFPKEGPSILRIQQVVRGDSAAYFCASSPTEMNTEAFFGQGTRLTVV.

This sequence joins TRBV5-5 and TRBJ2-3, with TRBD1 identical over 12 bases. The V gene end was trimmed by 6 bases and the J gene end by 3 bases; junction bases not matched to a gene: 11. The CDR3 is 17 residues long. Germline V gives CDR1 SGHKS, CDR2 YYEKEE (reference sequence). CDR3 sequence reads: CASNLYPGQGATDTQYF. As DNA, the CDR3 is TGTGCCAGCAACCTCTATCCGGGACAGGGGGCAACAGATACGCAGTATTTT.

Points on this clone: This CDR3 is also generated by other DNA sequences in the sample. This chain connects TRBV9 to TRBJ2-7, with TRBD2 as a possible D gene (5 bases). This CDR3 region has 15 residues. V lost 2 bases to trimming and J lost 1 base, with 13 bases between them. Germline CDR1 and CDR2: SGDLS and YYNGEE. The chain's CDR3 is CASSVGSGSSYEQYF. The DNA for the CDR3 is TGTGCCAGCAGCGTCGGTTCGGGGTCGTCCTACGAGCAGTACTTC. The entire variable domain, with the rest obtained from reference TRBV9 and TRBJ2-7, is as follows: DSGVTQTPKHLITATGQRVTLRCSPRSGDLSVYWYQQSLDQGLQFLIQYYNGEERAKGNILERFSAQQFPDLHSELNLSSLELGDSALYFCASSVGSGSSYEQYFGPGTRLTVT.

CDR3 protein: CASSSSPLVQVNEKLFF. The CDR3 nucleotides read TGTGCCAGCAGCTCCTCTCCTTTGGTGCAGGTTAATGAAAAACTGTTTTTT. This rearrangement joins TRBV7-8 to TRBJ1-4; no reliable D call. From germline, CDR1 is SGHVS and CDR2 FQNEAQ. Trimming removed 4 bases from V and 4 bases from J, with 19 bases in between. The CDR3 extends over 17 amino acids.

Only one count was recorded for this clone. The chain is built from TRBV10-3 and TRBJ1-2, with 9 bases lining up with TRBD1. Losses at the gene ends were 10 bases for V and 4 bases for J; bases not matched to a gene: 16. This CDR3 is 16 amino acids long. Per germline, CDR1 ENHRY and CDR2 SYGVKD. Here the CDR3 DNA reads TGTGCCAGCGGGACGGGGACAGGGCGTCCCAGCTATGGCTACACCTTC. This gives the protein CASGTGTGRPSYGYTF.

The chain uses TRBV5-1 and TRBJ1-1; perhaps TRBD1 as D (6 bases). CDR1 and CDR2 from the germline V gene are SGHRS and YFSETQ. The CDR3 extends over 15 amino acids. Trimming pared 5 bases from V and 0 bases from J, leaving 14 bases between. The CDR3 DNA is TGCGCCAGCAGTTCAAAACAGGGCCTGAACACTGAAGCTTTCTTT. As protein: CASSSKQGLNTEAFF.

This clone was seen just once. V and J are TRBV25-1 and TRBJ2-1, with TRBD2 matching over 9 bases. J lost 4 bases, V lost 7 bases, and 8 bases had no gene match. The CDR3 loop spans 15 amino acids. From germline, CDR1 is MGHDK and CDR2 SYGVNS. The CDR3 region has the DNA TGTGCCAGCACCGAACCTAGCGGGGCTTACAATGAGCAGTTCTTC. Residues: CASTEPSGAYNEQFF.

This rearrangement joins TRBV5-1 to TRBJ2-3; 8 bases are a match to TRBD1. CDR1 and CDR2 (germline): SGHRS, YFSETQ. V was clipped by 9 bases and J by 2 bases; unmatched bases: 8. CDR3 length: 14 residues. The chain's CDR3 is CATKTGDNTDTQYF. The CDR3 region has the DNA TGCGCCACTAAGACAGGGGACAACACAGATACGCAGTATTTT.

V is TRBV18 and J is TRBJ1-1; TRBD1 aligns across 8 bases. Germline V lookup: CDR1 KGHSH, CDR2 LQKENI. Germline trimming cut 6 bases from V and 1 base from J; bases unmatched to any gene: 4. This CDR3 is built from 14 residues. The CDR3 loop reads CASSQQGENTEAFF. The CDR3 DNA reads TGTGCCAGCTCCCAACAGGGGGAGAACACTGAAGCTTTCTTT.

The chain recombines TRBV18 with TRBJ1-3; possibly TRBD1 for D (5 bases). The CDR3 is 17 amino acids. V was clipped by 3 bases and J by 0 bases, with 15 bases between them. Germline lookup yields CDR1 KGHSH and CDR2 LQKENI. As DNA, the CDR3 is TGTGCCAGCTCACCCCAGGTGGGGCGAACCTCTGGAAACACCATATATTTT. Residues: CASSPQVGRTSGNTIYF.

The chain's CDR3 is CASSLSRTMNEQFF. CDR3 bases: TGTGCCAGCAGCTTATCCAGGACTATGAATGAGCAGTTCTTC. V gene TRBV7-2 combines with J gene TRBJ2-1; D might be TRBD2 (6 bases). Looked up from germline, CDR1 is SGHTA and CDR2 is FQGNSA. Between the trimmed V and J ends, which lost 2 bases and 7 bases, there was a span of 12 bases. This CDR3 is built from 14 residues.